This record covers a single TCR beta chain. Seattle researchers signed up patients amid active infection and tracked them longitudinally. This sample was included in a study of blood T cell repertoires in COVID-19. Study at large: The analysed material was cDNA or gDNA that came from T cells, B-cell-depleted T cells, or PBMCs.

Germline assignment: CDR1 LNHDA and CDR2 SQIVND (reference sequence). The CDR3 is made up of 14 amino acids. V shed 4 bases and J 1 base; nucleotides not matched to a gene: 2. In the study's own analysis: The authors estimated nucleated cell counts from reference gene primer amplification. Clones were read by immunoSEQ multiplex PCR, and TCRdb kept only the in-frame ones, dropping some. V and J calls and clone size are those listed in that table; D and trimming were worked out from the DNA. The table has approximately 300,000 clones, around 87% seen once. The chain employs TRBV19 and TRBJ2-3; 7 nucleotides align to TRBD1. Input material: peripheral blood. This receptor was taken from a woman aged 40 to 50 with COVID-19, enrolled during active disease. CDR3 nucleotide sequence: TGTGCCAGTAGTAGGGACAGCGGCACAGATACGCAGTATTTT. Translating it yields CASSRDSGTDTQYF.